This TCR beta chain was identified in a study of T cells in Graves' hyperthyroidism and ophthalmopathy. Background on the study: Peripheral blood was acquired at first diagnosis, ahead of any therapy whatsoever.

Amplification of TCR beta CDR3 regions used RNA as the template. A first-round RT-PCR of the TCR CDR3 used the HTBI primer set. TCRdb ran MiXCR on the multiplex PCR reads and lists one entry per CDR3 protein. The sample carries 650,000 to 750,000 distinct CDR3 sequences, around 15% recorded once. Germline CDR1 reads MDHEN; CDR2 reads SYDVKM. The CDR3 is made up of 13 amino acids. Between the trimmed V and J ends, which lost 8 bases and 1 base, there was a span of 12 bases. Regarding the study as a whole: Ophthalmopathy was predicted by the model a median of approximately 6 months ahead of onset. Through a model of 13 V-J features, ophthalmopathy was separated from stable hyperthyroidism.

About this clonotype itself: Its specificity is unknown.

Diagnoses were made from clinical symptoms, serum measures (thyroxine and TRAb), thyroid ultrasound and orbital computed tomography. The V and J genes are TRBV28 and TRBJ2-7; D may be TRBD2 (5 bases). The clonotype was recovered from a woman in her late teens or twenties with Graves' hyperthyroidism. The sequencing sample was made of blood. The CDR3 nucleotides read TGTGCCAGCGCGAGGGCGGAATCCTACGAGCAGTACTTC. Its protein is CASARAESYEQYF.